A selection of T cell receptor beta chains follows, all from one sample in a study of early stage breast cancer tumors. The repertoire was sequenced with immunoSEQ multiplex PCR; TCRdb's copy has only in-frame clones and lacks some. The sample consists of 50,000 to 65,000 clones, 85% to 95% of them appearing once. Specimen: blood. All receptors come from a person in their 70s with breast cancer. CDR3s include the opening cysteine and the closing phenylalanine or tryptophan. The order of the fields is J gene, V gene, clone size, CDR3 protein. Clone size is stated in some rows and not others, as once, few, many or a class when expanded.

J gene: TRBJ2-3
V gene: TRBV5-1
clone size: .
CDR3 protein: CASSLADSPSTDTQYF

J gene: TRBJ2-5
V gene: TRBV7-2
clone size: .
CDR3 protein: CASSLSPLAGQETQYF

J gene: TRBJ1-6
V gene: TRBV6-5
clone size: .
CDR3 protein: CASSSGTVNSPLHF

J gene: TRBJ1-1
V gene: TRBV25-1
clone size: .
CDR3 protein: CASSEYSRDRGKAFF

J gene: TRBJ1-2
V gene: TRBV6-6
clone size: .
CDR3 protein: CASSQGVYGYTF

J gene: TRBJ1-2
V gene: TRBV6-5
clone size: .
CDR3 protein: CASLQQGARKGGYTF

J gene: TRBJ1-2
V gene: TRBV7-9
clone size: .
CDR3 protein: CASQRLGGDGYTF

J gene: TRBJ2-1
V gene: TRBV4-2
clone size: .
CDR3 protein: CASSQGFNYNEQFF

J gene: TRBJ1-4
V gene: TRBV28
clone size: .
CDR3 protein: CASSSQTGSNEKLFF

J gene: TRBJ2-5
V gene: TRBV19
clone size: .
CDR3 protein: CASRTQGATETQYF

J gene: TRBJ2-7
V gene: TRBV7-8
clone size: .
CDR3 protein: CASSLSPQGSYEQYF

J gene: TRBJ1-5
V gene: TRBV5-1
clone size: .
CDR3 protein: CASSLDGTGTQPQHF

J gene: TRBJ1-2
V gene: TRBV11-2
clone size: few
CDR3 protein: CASSLTGTDNYGYTF

J gene: TRBJ1-1
V gene: TRBV5-1
clone size: .
CDR3 protein: CASSASGQLNTEAFF

J gene: TRBJ1-5
V gene: TRBV19
clone size: .
CDR3 protein: CAIATGRNQPQHF

J gene: TRBJ2-7
V gene: TRBV27
clone size: once
CDR3 protein: CASSFRLAGGEQYF

J gene: TRBJ2-7
V gene: TRBV9
clone size: .
CDR3 protein: CASSASAGEQYF

J gene: TRBJ2-5
V gene: TRBV7-2
clone size: .
CDR3 protein: CASSLAPSGGQETQYF

J gene: TRBJ1-4
V gene: TRBV7-8
clone size: once
CDR3 protein: CASSLGQGFEKLFF

J gene: TRBJ2-7
V gene: TRBV9
clone size: .
CDR3 protein: CASSASGTGNEQYF

J gene: TRBJ2-7
V gene: TRBV11-2
clone size: .
CDR3 protein: CASSRAGGHEQYF

J gene: TRBJ2-2
V gene: TRBV6-6
clone size: .
CDR3 protein: CASRQPYTGELFF

J gene: TRBJ2-7
V gene: TRBV28
clone size: .
CDR3 protein: CASSGPGTAYEQYF

J gene: TRBJ1-5
V gene: TRBV10-3
clone size: .
CDR3 protein: CAISEGRVNQPQHF

J gene: TRBJ1-5
V gene: TRBV28
clone size: once
CDR3 protein: CASSSQAQPQHF

J gene: TRBJ2-7
V gene: TRBV5-1
clone size: .
CDR3 protein: CASSLEGSANYEQYF

J gene: TRBJ1-2
V gene: TRBV5-1
clone size: .
CDR3 protein: CASSLEAQGDSYGYTF

J gene: TRBJ1-6
V gene: TRBV19
clone size: few
CDR3 protein: CASRDLTGVRSPLHF

J gene: TRBJ1-1
V gene: TRBV29-1
clone size: .
CDR3 protein: CSARQGSTEAFF

J gene: TRBJ1-3
V gene: TRBV6-6
clone size: few
CDR3 protein: CASSWYRGSGNTIYF

J gene: TRBJ1-2
V gene: TRBV19
clone size: .
CDR3 protein: CASMGLGRGGYTF

J gene: TRBJ1-2
V gene: TRBV29-1
clone size: .
CDR3 protein: CSVGLRDRTYGYTF

J gene: TRBJ1-4
V gene: TRBV27
clone size: .
CDR3 protein: CASSHPPYRGQAKLFF

J gene: TRBJ2-7
V gene: TRBV19
clone size: once
CDR3 protein: CASSIRDTVSYEQYF

J gene: TRBJ2-2
V gene: TRBV6-6
clone size: .
CDR3 protein: CASTKDRSPFVGELFF

J gene: TRBJ2-3
V gene: TRBV6-5
clone size: once
CDR3 protein: CASSYIAQGSGTQYF

J gene: TRBJ2-7
V gene: TRBV28
clone size: .
CDR3 protein: CASSLGTSGSTSGEQYF

J gene: TRBJ2-3
V gene: TRBV7-6
clone size: .
CDR3 protein: CASSWGLAADTQYF

J gene: TRBJ1-2
V gene: TRBV7-8
clone size: few
CDR3 protein: CASSLWEEEANYGYTF

J gene: TRBJ1-4
V gene: TRBV28
clone size: .
CDR3 protein: CASRIGTGREKLFF

J gene: TRBJ2-3
V gene: TRBV4-2
clone size: .
CDR3 protein: CASSQDGLGKTDTQYF

J gene: TRBJ1-1
V gene: TRBV4-3
clone size: few
CDR3 protein: CASSHAHRGREEAFF

J gene: TRBJ1-2
V gene: TRBV9
clone size: .
CDR3 protein: CASSVSHRFEGYTF

J gene: TRBJ2-1
V gene: TRBV12-5
clone size: .
CDR3 protein: CASGLDRGAISYNEQFF

J gene: TRBJ2-7
V gene: TRBV11-2
clone size: .
CDR3 protein: CASSLALAEYYEQYF

J gene: TRBJ1-5
V gene: TRBV4-1
clone size: .
CDR3 protein: CASSQVYRGPNQPQHF

J gene: TRBJ2-7
V gene: TRBV7-3
clone size: .
CDR3 protein: CASRDSDSYEQYF

J gene: TRBJ2-7
V gene: TRBV6-5
clone size: .
CDR3 protein: CASSPSGTGVGDLYF

J gene: TRBJ2-1
V gene: TRBV7-2
clone size: .
CDR3 protein: CASSLIAGQGASNEQFF

J gene: TRBJ2-1
V gene: TRBV7-9
clone size: once
CDR3 protein: CASSLPDEQFF

J gene: TRBJ1-1
V gene: TRBV14
clone size: .
CDR3 protein: CASSHALNTEAFF

J gene: TRBJ2-5
V gene: TRBV9
clone size: .
CDR3 protein: CASSVRLAGGLETQYF

J gene: TRBJ1-2
V gene: TRBV2
clone size: .
CDR3 protein: CASSPLGQTYGYTF

J gene: TRBJ1-5
V gene: TRBV10-3
clone size: once
CDR3 protein: CAINPGLNQPQHF

J gene: TRBJ2-7
V gene: TRBV27
clone size: .
CDR3 protein: CASSRTTVSLYEQYF